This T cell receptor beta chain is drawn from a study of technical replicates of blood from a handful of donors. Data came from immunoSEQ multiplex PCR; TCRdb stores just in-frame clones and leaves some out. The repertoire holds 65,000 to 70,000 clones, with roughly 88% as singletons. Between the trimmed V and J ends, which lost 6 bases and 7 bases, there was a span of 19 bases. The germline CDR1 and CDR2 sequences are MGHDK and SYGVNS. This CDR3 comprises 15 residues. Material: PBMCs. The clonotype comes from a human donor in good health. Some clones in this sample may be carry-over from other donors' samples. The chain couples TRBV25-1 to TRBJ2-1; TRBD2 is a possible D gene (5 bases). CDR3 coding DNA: TGTGCCAGCAGCCCCTGGGAGCTATTTAGTAATGAGCAGTTCTTC. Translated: CASSPWELFSNEQFF. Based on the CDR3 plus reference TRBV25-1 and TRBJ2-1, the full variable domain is EADIYQTPRYLVIGTGKKITLECSQTMGHDKMYWYQQDPGMELHLIHYSYGVNSTEKGDLSSESTVSRIRTEHFPLTLESARPSHTSQYLCASSPWELFSNEQFFGPGTRLTVL.